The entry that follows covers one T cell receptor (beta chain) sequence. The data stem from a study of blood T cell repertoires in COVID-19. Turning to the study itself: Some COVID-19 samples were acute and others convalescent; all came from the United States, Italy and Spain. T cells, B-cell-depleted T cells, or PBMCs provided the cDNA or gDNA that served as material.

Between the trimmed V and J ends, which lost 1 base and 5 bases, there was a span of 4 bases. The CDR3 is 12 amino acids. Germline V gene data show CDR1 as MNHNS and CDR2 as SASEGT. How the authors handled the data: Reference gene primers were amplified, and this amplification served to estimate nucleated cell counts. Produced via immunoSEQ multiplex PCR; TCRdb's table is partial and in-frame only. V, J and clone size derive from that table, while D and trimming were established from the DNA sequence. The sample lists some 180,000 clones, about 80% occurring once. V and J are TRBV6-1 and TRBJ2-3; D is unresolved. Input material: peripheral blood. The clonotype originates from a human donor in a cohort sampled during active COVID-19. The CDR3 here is CASSEDRDTQYF. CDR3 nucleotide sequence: TGTGCCAGCAGTGAAGACAGAGATACGCAGTATTTT.